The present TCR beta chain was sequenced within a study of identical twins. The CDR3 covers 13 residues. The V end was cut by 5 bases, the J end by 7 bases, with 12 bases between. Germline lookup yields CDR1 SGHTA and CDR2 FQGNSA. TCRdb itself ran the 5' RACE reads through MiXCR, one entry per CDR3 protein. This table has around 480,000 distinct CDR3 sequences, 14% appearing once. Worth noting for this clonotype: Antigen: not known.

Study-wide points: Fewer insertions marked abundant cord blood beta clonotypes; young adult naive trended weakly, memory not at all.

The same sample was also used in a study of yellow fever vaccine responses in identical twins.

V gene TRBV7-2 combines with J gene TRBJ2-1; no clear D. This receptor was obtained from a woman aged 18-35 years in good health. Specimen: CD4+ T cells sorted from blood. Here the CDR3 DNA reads TGTGCCAGCAGCCCAACGAACAGAAATGAGCAGTTCTTC. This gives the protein CASSPTNRNEQFF.